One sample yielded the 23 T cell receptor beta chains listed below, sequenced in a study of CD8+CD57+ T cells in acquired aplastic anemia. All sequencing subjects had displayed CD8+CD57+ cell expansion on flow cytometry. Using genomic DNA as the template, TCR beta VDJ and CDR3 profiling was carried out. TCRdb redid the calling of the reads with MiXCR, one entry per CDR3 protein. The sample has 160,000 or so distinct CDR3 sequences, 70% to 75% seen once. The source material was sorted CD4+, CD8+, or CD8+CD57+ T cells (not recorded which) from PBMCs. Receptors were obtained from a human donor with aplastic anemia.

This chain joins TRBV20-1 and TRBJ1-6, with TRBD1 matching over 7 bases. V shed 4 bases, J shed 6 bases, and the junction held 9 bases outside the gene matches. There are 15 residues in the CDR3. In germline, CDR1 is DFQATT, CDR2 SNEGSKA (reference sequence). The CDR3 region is CSATVTRDSNSPLHF. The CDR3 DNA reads TGCAGTGCTACCGTCACCCGGGACAGTAATTCACCCCTCCACTTT.

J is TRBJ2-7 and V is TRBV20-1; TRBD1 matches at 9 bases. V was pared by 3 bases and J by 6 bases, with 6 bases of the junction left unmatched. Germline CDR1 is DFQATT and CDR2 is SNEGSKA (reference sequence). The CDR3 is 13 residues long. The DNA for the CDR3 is TGCAGTGCTAGGACAGGGGGAGTAAGCGAGCAGTACTTC. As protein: CSARTGGVSEQYF.

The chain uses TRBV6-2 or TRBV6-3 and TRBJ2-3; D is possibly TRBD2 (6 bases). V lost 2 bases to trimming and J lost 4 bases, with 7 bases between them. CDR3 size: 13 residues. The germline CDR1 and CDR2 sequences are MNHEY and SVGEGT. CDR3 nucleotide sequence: TGTGCCAGCAGTTACAGGGAGGCAGATACGCAGTATTTT. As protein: CASSYREADTQYF.

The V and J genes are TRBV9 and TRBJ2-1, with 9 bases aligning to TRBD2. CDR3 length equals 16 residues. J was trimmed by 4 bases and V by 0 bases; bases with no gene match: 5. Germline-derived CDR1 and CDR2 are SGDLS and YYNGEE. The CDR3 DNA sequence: TGTGCCAGCAGCGTAGGATCTAGCGGGATTTACAATGAGCAGTTCTTC. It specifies CASSVGSSGIYNEQFF.

The chain's CDR3 is CASRAGTGGPDTQYF. As DNA, the CDR3 is TGTGCCAGCAGAGCCGGGACAGGGGGCCCAGATACGCAGTATTTT. The gene calls are TRBV7-6 and TRBJ2-3; 12 bases are a match to TRBD1. The ends lost 6 bases at V and 4 bases at J; junction bases unmatched: 5. The germline gives CDR1 SGHVS, CDR2 FNYEAQ. This CDR3 spans 15 amino acids.

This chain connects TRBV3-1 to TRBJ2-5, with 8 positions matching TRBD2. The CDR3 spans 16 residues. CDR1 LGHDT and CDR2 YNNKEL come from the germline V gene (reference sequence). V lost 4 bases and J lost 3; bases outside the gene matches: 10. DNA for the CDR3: TGTGCCAGCAGCCGCTTAGCGGGGACGGGGGAAGAGACCCAGTACTTC. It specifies CASSRLAGTGEETQYF.

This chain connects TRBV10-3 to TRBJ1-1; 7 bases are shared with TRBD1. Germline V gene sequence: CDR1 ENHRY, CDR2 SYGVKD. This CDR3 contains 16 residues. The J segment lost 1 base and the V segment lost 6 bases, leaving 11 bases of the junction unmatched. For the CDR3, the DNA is TGTGCCATCAGAAAGGGGGCTGGGGAGGGGAACACTGAAGCTTTCTTT. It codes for CAIRKGAGEGNTEAFF.

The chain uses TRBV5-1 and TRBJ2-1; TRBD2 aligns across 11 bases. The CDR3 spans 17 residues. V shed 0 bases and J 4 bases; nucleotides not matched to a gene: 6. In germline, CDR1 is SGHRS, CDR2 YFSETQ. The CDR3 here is CASSLVPSGRTYNEQFF. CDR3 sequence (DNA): TGCGCCAGCAGCTTGGTTCCTAGCGGGAGGACTTACAATGAGCAGTTCTTC. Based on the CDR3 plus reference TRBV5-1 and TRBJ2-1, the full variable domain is KAGVTQTPRYLIKTRGQQVTLSCSPISGHRSVSWYQQTPGQGLQFLFEYFSETQRNKGNFPGRFSGRQFSNSRSEMNVSTLELGDSALYLCASSLVPSGRTYNEQFFGPGTRLTVL.

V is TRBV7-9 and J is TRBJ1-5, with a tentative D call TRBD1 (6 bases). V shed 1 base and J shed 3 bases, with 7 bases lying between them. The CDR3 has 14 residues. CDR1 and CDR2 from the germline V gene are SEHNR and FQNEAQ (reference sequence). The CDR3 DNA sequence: TGTGCCAGCAGCTTAGGACAGGTCAATCAGCCCCAGCATTTT. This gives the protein CASSLGQVNQPQHF.

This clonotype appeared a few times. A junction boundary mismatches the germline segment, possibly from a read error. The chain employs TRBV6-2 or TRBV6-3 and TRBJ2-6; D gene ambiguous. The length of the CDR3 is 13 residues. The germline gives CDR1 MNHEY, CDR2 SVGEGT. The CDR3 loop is CASSYSGPGTEAF. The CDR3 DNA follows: TGTGCCAGCAGTTACTCTGGACCGGGTACTGAAGCTTTC.

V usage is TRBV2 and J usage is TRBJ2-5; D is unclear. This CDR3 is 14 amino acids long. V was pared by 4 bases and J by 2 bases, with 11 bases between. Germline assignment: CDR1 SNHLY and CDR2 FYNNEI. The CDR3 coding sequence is TGTGCCAGCAGTGCGTCCATCGGACAAGAGACCCAGTACTTC. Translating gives CASSASIGQETQYF. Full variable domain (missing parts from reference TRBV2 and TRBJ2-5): EPEVTQTPSHQVTQMGQEVILRCVPISNHLYFYWYRQILGQKVEFLVSFYNNEISEKSEIFDDQFSVERPDGSNFTLKIRSTKLEDSAMYFCASSASIGQETQYFGPGTRLLVL.

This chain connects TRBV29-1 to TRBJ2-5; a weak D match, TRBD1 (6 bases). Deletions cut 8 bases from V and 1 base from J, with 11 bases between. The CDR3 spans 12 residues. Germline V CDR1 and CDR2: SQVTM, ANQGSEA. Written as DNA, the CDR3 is TGCAGCTCACGGACAGCCCAAGAGACCCAGTACTTC. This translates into CSSRTAQETQYF.

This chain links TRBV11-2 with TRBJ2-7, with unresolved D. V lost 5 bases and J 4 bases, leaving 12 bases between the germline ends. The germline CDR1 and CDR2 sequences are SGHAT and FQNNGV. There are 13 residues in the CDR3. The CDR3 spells CASSPRVEYEQYF. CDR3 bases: TGTGCCAGCAGCCCAAGGGTTGAATACGAGCAGTACTTC.

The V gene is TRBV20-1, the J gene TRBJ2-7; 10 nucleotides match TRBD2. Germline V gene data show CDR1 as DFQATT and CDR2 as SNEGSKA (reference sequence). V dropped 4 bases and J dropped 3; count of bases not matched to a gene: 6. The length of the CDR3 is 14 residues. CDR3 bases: TGCAGTGCTAAGCGGGAGGGATCGGTCTACGAGCAGTACTTC. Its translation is CSAKREGSVYEQYF.

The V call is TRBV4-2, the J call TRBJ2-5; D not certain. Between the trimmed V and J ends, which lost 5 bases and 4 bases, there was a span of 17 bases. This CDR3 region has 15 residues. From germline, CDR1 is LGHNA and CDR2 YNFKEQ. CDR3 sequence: CASSLMPSSPETQYF. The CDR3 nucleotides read TGTGCCAGCAGCTTAATGCCCAGCTCTCCAGAGACCCAGTACTTC.

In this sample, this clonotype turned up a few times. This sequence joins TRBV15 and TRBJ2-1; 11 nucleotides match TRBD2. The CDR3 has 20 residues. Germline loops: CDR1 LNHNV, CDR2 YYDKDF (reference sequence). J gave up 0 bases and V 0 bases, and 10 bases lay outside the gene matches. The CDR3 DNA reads TGTGCCACCAGCAGAGATAGGGAGACTAGCGGGATGAGCTCCTACAATGAGCAGTTCTTC. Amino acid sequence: CATSRDRETSGMSSYNEQFF.

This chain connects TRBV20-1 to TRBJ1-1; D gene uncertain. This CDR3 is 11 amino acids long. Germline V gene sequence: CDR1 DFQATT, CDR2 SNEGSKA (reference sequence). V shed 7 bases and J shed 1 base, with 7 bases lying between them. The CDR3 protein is CSVDRNTEAFF. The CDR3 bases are TGCAGTGTAGATCGGAACACTGAAGCTTTCTTT.

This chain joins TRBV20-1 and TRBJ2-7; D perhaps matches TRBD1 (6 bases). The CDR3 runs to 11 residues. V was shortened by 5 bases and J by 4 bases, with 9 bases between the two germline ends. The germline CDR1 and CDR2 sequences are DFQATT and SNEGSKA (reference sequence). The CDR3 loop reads CSADGQYEQYF. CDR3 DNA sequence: TGCAGTGCTGATGGACAGTACGAGCAGTACTTC.

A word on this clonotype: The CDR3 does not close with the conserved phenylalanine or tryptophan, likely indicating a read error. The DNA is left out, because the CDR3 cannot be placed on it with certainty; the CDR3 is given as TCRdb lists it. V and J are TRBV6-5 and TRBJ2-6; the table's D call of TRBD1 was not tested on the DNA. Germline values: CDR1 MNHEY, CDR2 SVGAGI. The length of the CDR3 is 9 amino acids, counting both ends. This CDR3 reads CASSEVPGQ.

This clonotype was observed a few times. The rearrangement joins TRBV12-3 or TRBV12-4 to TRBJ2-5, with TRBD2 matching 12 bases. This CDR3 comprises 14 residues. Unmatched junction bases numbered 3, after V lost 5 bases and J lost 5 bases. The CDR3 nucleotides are TGTGCCAGCAGTCCTAGCGGGAGGGGGGAGACCCAGTACTTC. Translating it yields CASSPSGRGETQYF.

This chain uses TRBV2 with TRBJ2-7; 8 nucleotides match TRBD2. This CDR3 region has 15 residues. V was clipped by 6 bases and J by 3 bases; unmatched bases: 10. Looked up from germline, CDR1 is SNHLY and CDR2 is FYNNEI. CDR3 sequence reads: CASSLVGGGGYEQYF. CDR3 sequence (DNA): TGTGCCAGCAGCTTAGTCGGGGGGGGAGGCTACGAGCAGTACTTC.

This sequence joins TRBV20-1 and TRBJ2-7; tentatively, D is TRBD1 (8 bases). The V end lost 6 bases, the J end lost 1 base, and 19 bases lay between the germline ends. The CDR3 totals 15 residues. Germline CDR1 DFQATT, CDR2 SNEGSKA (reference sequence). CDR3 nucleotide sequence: TGCAGTGCCCCCAGGGGGCGGGGAGGGTCCTACGAGCAGTACTTC. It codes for CSAPRGRGGSYEQYF.

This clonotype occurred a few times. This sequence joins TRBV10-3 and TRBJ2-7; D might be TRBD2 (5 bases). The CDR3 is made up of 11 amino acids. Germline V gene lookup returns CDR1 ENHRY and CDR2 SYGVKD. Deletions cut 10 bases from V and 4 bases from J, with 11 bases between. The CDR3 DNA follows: TGTGCCACCCGTGACTATTACGAGCAGTACTTC. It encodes CATRDYYEQYF.